This T cell receptor beta chain is drawn from a study of CD8 T cells in ankylosing spondylitis. Study-level points and caveats: Matched ankylosing spondylitis synovial fluid reportedly contained a significantly enriched population of disease-linked clones. Both synovial fluid and blood in reactive arthritis had previously been reported to carry some motif variants. Characteristic, it appeared, of ankylosing spondylitis blood was a TCR beta motif of fewer than 10 highly homologous variants.

Turning to this clonotype: Its antigen is not identified.

TCRdb re-analysed the 5' RACE reads in MiXCR, keeping a single row per CDR3 protein. The repertoire holds 800,000 to 900,000 distinct CDR3 sequences, with roughly 12% as singletons. The sample taken for sequencing was blood, either unsorted or a sorted T cell fraction (not recorded which). This TCR was recovered from a male donor with ankylosing spondylitis.

The DNA for the CDR3 is TGCGCCAGCAGCGCCTCAGCGGGGGCCTTCACGGATACGCAGTATTTT. Translating gives CASSASAGAFTDTQYF. The chain recombines TRBV5-1 with TRBJ2-3; 8 bases map to TRBD2. After removal of 4 bases from V and 6 bases from J, the junction contained 13 bases not matched to a gene. The length of the CDR3 is 16 residues. The V gene's germline CDR1 is SGHRS and CDR2 YFSETQ.